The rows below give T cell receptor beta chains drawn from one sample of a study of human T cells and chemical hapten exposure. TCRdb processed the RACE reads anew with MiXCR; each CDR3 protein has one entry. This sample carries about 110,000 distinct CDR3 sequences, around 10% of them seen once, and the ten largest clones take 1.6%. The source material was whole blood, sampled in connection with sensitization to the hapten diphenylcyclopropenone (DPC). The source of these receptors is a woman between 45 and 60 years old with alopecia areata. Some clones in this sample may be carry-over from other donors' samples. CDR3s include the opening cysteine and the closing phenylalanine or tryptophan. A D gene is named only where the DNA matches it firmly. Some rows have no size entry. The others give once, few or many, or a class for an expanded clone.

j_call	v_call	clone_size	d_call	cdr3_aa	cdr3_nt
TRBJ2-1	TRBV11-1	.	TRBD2	CASSLRALRTSDYNEQFF	TGTGCCAGCAGCTTAAGGGCTCTGCGGACTAGCGACTACAATGAGCAGTTCTTC
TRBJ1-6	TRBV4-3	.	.	CASSQGHNSPLHF	TGCGCCAGCAGCCAGGGTCATAATTCACCCCTCCACTTT
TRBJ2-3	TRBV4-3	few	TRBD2	CASSQSPHGEGIDTQYF	TGCGCCAGCAGCCAAAGTCCTCACGGGGAGGGGATAGATACGCAGTATTTT
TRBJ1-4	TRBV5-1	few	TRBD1	CASSFDREKEKLFF	TGCGCCAGCAGCTTCGACAGGGAGAAAGAAAAACTGTTTTTT
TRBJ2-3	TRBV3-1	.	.	CASSSWGFGTDTQYF	TGTGCCAGCAGCTCGTGGGGCTTCGGCACAGATACGCAGTATTTT
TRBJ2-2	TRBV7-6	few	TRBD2	CASSPGLAGGSGELFF	TGTGCCAGCAGCCCGGGACTAGCGGGAGGTTCCGGGGAGCTGTTTTTT
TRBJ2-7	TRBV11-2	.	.	CASSLTGTVQYF	TGTGCCAGCAGTCTGACAGGGACTGTGCAGTACTTC
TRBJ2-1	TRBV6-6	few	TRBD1	CASTLRGLTGVNEQFF	TGTGCCAGCACCCTAAGGGGGCTAACCGGGGTAAATGAGCAGTTCTTC
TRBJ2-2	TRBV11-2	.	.	CASSSMEAGELFF	TGTGCCAGCAGTTCCATGGAGGCCGGGGAGCTGTTTTTT
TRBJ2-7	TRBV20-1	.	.	CSAPNGPSYEQYF	TGCAGTGCCCCAAACGGCCCATCCTACGAGCAGTACTTC
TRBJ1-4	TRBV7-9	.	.	CASSSSRGMDEKLFF	TGTGCCAGCAGCTCATCGAGGGGGATGGATGAAAAACTGTTTTTT
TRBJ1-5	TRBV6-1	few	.	CASSGRYYSNQPQHF	TGTGCCAGCAGTGGACGATACTATAGCAATCAGCCCCAGCATTTT
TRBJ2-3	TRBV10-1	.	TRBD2	CASSLQAGPADTQYF	TGCGCCAGCAGCCTACAAGCGGGGCCCGCAGATACGCAGTATTTT